This TCR beta chain derives from a study of T cell responses to AZD1222 COVID-19 vaccine. TCRdb's table, derived via immunoSEQ multiplex PCR, lists solely in-frame clones and lacks some. The sample records 120,000 to 150,000 clones, 70% to 90% being singletons. Study-wide points: A rise in Spike-specific TCR breadth and depth followed two AZD1222 doses. In all cases, repertoires were sampled only after the peak T cell response.

The CDR3 has 14 amino acids. Germline assignment: CDR1 MNHEY and CDR2 SMNVEV (reference sequence). Germline trimming cut 5 bases from V and 2 bases from J; bases unmatched to any gene: 4. About this clone itself: What it recognizes is unknown.

This TCR came from an adult who received the MenACWY meningococcal vaccine as a control. The specimen comprised peripheral blood, sampled 28 days after the second dose of the MenACWY control vaccine. This sequence joins TRBV27 and TRBJ2-7; 9 positions match TRBD1. The DNA for the CDR3 is TGTGCCAGCAGTCCAGGGACAGGGCCCTACGAGCAGTACTTC. As protein: CASSPGTGPYEQYF.